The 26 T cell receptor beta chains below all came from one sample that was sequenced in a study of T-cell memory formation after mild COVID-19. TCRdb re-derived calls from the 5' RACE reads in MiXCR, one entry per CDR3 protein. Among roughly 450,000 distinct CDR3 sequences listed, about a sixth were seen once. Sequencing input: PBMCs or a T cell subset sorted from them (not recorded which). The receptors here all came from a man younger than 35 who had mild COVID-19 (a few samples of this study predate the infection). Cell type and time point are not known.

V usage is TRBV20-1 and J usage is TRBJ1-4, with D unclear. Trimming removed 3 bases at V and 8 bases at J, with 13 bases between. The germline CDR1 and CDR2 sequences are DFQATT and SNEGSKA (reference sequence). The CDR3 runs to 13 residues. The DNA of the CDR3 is TGCAGTGCTAGGAGGCAACCTCGGGAAAAACTGTTTTTT. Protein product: CSARRQPREKLFF.

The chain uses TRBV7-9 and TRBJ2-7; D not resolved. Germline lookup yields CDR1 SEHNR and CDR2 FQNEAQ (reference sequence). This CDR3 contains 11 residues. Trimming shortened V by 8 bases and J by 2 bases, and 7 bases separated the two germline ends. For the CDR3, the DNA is TGTGCCAGCGCCGAGACCTACGAGCAGTACGTC. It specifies CASAETYEQYV.

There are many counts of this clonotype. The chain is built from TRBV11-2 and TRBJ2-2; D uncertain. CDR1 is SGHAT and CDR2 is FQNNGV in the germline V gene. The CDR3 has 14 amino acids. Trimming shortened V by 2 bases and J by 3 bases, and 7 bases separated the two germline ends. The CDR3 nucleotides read TGTGCCAGCAGCTTATCCAGGCACACCGGGGAGCTGTTTTTT. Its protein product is CASSLSRHTGELFF.

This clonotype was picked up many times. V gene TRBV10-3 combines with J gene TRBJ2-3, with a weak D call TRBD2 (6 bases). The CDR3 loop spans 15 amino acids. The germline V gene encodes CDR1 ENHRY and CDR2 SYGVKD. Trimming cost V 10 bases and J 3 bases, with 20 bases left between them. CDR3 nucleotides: TGTGCCACCCAATTATGGGGCGGGGAGACAGATACGCAGTATTTT. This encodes CATQLWGGETDTQYF.

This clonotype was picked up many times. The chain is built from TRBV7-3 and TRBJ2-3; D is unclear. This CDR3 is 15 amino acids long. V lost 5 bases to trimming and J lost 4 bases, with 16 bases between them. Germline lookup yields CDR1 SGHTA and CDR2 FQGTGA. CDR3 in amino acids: CASSPGVLGPDTQYF. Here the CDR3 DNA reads TGTGCCAGCAGCCCCGGTGTCCTTGGCCCAGATACGCAGTATTTT.

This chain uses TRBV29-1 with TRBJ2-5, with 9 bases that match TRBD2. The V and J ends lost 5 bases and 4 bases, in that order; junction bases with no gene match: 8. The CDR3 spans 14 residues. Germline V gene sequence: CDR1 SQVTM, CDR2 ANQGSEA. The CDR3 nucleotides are TGCAGCGTTACTCTAGCGGGGATGGGAGAGACCCAGTACTTC. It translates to CSVTLAGMGETQYF.

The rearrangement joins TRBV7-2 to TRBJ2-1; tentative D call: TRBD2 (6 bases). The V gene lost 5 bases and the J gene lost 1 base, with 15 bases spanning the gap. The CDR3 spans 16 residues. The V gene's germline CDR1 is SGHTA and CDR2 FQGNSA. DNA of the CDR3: TGTGCCAGCAGCCCGAGGCGGGGTAGGTCCTACAATGAGCAGTTCTTC. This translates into CASSPRRGRSYNEQFF.

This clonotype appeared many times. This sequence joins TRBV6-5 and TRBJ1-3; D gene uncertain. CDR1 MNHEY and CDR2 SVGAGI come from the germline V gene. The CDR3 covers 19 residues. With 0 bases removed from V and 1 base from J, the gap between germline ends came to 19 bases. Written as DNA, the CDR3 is TGTGCCAGCAGTTACTCGATCCCGGGTCAGCCCTATTCTGGAAACACCATATATTTT. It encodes CASSYSIPGQPYSGNTIYF.

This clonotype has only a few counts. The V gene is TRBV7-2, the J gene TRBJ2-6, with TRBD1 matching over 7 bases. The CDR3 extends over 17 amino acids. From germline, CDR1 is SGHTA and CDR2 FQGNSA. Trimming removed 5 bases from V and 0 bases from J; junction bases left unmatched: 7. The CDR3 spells CASSRQGPISGANVLTF. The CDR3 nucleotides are TGTGCCAGCAGCCGACAGGGTCCCATCTCTGGGGCCAACGTCCTGACTTTC.

The CDR3 loop is CASSRGGGWYNSPLHF. As DNA, the CDR3 is TGTGCCAGCAGCAGAGGGGGGGGATGGTATAATTCACCCCTCCACTTT. The V call is TRBV7-2, the J call TRBJ1-6; TRBD1 might be the D (6 bases). Trimming took off 5 bases at V and 4 bases at J, with 15 bases between the two ends. The length of the CDR3 is 16 residues. Germline V gives CDR1 SGHTA, CDR2 FQGNSA.

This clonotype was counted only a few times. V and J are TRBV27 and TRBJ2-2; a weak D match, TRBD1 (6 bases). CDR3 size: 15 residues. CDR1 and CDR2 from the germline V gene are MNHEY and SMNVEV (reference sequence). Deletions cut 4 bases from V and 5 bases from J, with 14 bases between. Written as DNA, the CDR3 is TGTGCCAGCAGTTCAATTCCTACAGGGACCGGGGAGCTGTTTTTT. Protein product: CASSSIPTGTGELFF.

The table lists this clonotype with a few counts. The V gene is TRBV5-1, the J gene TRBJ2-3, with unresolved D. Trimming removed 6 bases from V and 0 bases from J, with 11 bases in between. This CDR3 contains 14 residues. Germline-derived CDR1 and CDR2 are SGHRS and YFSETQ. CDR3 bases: TGCGCCAGCACGGTAGCCTCCAGCACAGATACGCAGTATTTT. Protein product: CASTVASSTDTQYF. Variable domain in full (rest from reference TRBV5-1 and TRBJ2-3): KAGVTQTPRYLIKTRGQQVTLSCSPISGHRSVSWYQQTPGQGLQFLFEYFSETQRNKGNFPGRFSGRQFSNSRSEMNVSTLELGDSALYLCASTVASSTDTQYFGPGTRLTVL.

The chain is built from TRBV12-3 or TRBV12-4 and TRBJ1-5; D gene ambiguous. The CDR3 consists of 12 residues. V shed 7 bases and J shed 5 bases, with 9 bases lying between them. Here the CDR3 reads CASTLGDQPQHF. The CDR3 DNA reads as TGTGCCAGCACCCTGGGAGATCAGCCCCAGCATTTT.

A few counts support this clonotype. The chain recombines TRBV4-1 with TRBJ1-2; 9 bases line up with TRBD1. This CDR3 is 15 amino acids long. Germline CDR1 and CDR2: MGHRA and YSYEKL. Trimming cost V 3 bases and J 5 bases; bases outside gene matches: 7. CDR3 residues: CASSHRGQGRYGYTF. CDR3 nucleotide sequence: TGCGCCAGCAGCCACCGAGGACAGGGGAGATATGGCTACACCTTC.

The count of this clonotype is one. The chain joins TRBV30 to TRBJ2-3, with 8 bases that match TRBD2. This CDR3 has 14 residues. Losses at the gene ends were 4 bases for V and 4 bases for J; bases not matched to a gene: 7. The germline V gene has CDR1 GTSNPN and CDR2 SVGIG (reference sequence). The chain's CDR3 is CAWTPLAAPDTQYF. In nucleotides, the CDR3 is TGTGCCTGGACCCCACTAGCGGCCCCAGATACGCAGTATTTT.

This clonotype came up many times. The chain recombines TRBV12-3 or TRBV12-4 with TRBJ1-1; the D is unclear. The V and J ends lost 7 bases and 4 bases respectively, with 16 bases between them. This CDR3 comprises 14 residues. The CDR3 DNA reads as TGTGCCAGCACCCCCGTCAATCGGGGCACTGAAGCTTTCTTT. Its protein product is CASTPVNRGTEAFF.

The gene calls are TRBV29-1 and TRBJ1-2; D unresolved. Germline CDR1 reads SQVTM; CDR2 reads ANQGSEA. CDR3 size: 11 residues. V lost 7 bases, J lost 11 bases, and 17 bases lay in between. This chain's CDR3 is CSGNLREVYTF. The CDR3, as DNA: TGCAGCGGGAATTTGAGGGAGGTGTACACCTTC.

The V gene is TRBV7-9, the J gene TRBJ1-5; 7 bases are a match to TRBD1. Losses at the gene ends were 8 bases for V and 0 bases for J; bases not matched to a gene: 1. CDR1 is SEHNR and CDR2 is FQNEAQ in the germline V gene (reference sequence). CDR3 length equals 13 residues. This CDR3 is CASEGASNQPQHF. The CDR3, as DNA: TGTGCCAGCGAGGGGGCTAGCAATCAGCCCCAGCATTTT.

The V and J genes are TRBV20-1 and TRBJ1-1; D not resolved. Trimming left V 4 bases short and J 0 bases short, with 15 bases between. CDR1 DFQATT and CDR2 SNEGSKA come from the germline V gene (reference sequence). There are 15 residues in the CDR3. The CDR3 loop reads CSAIETAYMNTEAFF. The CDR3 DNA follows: TGCAGTGCTATAGAGACGGCGTACATGAACACTGAAGCTTTCTTT.

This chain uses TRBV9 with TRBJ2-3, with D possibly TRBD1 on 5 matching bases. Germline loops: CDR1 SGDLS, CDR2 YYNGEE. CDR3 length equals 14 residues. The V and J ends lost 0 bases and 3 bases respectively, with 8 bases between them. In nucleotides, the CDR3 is TGTGCCAGCAGCGTAGAACAGGCTACAGATACGCAGTATTTT. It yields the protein CASSVEQATDTQYF.

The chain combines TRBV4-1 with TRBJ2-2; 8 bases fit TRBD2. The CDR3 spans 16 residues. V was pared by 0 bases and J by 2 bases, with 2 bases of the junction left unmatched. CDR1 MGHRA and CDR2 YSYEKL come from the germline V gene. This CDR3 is CASSQEGLVNTGELFF. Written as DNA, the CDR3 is TGCGCCAGCAGCCAAGAGGGACTAGTAAACACCGGGGAGCTGTTTTTT.

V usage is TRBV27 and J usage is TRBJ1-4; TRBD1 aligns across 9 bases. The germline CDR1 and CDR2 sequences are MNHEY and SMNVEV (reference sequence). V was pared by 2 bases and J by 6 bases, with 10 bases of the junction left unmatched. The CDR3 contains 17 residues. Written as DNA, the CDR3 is TGTGCCAGCAGTTTACGCTACCGACAGGGGGTGGATGAAAAACTGTTTTTT. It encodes CASSLRYRQGVDEKLFF.

CDR3 coding DNA: TGTGCCAGCCCCCAGTGCTACGAGCAGTACGTC. Protein: CASPQCYEQYV. This chain joins TRBV7-8 and TRBJ2-7; D not certain. The germline gives CDR1 SGHVS, CDR2 FQNEAQ. The CDR3 covers 11 residues. Trimming removed 8 bases from V and 3 bases from J, with 8 bases in between.

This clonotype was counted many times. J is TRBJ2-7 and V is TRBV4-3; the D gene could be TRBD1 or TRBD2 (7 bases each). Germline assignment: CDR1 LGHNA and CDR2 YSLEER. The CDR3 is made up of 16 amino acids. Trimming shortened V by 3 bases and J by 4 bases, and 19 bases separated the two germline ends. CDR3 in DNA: TGCGCCAGCAGCCAGACAGACAGGGAGGGATTTTACGAGCAGTACTTC. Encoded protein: CASSQTDREGFYEQYF.

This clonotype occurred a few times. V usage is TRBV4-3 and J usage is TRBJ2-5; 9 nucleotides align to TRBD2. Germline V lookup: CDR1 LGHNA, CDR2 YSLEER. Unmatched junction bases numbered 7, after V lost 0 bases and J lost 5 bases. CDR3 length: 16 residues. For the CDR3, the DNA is TGCGCCAGCAGCCAAGATATTAGCGGGGGTGTCGAGACCCAGTACTTC. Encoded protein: CASSQDISGGVETQYF.

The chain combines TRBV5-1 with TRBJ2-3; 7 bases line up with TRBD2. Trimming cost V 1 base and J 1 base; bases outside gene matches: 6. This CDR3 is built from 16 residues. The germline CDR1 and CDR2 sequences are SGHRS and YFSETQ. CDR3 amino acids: CASSLLAALGTDTQYF. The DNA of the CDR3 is TGCGCCAGCAGCTTGCTAGCGGCCCTAGGCACAGATACGCAGTATTTT.